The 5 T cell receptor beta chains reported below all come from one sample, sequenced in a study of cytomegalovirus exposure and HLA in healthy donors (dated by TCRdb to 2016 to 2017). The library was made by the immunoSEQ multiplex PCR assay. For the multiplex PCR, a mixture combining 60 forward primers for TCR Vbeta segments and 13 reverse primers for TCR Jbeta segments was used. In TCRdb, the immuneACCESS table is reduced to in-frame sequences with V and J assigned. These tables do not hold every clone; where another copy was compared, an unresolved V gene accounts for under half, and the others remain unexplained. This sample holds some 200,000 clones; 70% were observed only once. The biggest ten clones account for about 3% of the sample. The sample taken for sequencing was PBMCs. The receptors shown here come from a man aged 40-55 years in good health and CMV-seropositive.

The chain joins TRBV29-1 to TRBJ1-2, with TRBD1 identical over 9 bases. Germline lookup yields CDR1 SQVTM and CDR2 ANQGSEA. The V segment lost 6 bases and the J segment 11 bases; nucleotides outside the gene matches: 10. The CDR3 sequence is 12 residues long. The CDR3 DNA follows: TGCAGCGTCGCCGCCGGGACAGGGAGATACACCTTC. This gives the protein CSVAAGTGRYTF.

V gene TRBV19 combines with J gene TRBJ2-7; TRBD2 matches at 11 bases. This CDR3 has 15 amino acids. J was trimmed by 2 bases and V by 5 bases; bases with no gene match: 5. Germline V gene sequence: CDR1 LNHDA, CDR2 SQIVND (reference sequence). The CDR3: CASSPRLAGTYEQYF. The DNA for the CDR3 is TGTGCCAGTAGTCCCAGACTAGCGGGGACCTACGAGCAGTACTTC.

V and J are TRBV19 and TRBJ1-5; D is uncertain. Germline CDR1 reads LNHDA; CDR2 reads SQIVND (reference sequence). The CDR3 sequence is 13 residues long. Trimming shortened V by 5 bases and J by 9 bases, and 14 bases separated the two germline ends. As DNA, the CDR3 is TGTGCCAGTAGTTCCTCGGCGGGTAGGCCCCAGCATTTT. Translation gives CASSSSAGRPQHF.

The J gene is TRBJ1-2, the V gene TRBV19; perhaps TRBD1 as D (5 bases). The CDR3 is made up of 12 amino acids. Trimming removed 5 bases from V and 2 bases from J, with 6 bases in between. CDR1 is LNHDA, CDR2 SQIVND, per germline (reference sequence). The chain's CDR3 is CASSPGNYGYTF. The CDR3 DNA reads TGTGCCAGTAGTCCAGGGAACTATGGCTACACCTTC.

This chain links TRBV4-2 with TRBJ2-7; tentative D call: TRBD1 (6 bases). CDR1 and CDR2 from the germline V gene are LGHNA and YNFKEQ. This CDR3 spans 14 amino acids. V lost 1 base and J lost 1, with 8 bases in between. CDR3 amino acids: CASSQGQGSYEQYF. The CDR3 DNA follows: TGTGCCAGCAGCCAAGGCCAGGGGTCCTACGAGCAGTACTTC.